The 4 T cell receptor beta chains below come from one sample, sequenced in a study of cytomegalovirus exposure and HLA in healthy donors. Use of 60 Vbeta and 13 Jbeta primers characterized the PCR. TCRdb's table, derived via immunoSEQ multiplex PCR, lists solely in-frame clones and lacks some. This repertoire shows about 130,000 clones, 75% to 90% found once; its top ten account for 2% to 3%. Sequencing was carried out using PBMCs. The receptors were sampled from a man aged 25-45 years in good health and CMV-seronegative.

V is TRBV2 and J is TRBJ2-1; no reliable D call. The CDR3 totals 16 residues. Trimming left V 1 base short and J 4 bases short, with 14 bases between. CDR1 and CDR2 from the germline V gene are SNHLY and FYNNEI. DNA for the CDR3: TGTGCCAGCAGTGAAGGGCGGAGCATACCTTACAATGAGCAGTTCTTC. The encoded protein is CASSEGRSIPYNEQFF. The full variable domain, with the rest looked up from reference TRBV2 and TRBJ2-1, is EPEVTQTPSHQVTQMGQEVILRCVPISNHLYFYWYRQILGQKVEFLVSFYNNEISEKSEIFDDQFSVERPDGSNFTLKIRSTKLEDSAMYFCASSEGRSIPYNEQFFGPGTRLTVL.

This clone has only a few counts. The CDR3 DNA sequence: TGTGCCAGCAGTGAATTCAGTTTCAACACTGAAGCTTTCTTT. Translation gives CASSEFSFNTEAFF. This chain uses TRBV25-1 with TRBJ1-1; D gene uncertain. V dropped 1 base and J dropped 2 bases, with 8 bases sitting between them. The V gene's germline CDR1 is MGHDK and CDR2 SYGVNS. CDR3 length: 14 residues.

The chain combines TRBV19 with TRBJ1-5; 10 nucleotides match TRBD1. With V trimmed by 3 bases and J by 6 bases, 5 bases remained unmatched. CDR1 LNHDA and CDR2 SQIVND come from the germline V gene (reference sequence). The CDR3 extends over 15 amino acids. Here the CDR3 DNA reads TGTGCCAGTAGTATTGGACAGGGGGTCGGTCAGCCCCAGCATTTT. The encoded protein is CASSIGQGVGQPQHF.

The chain carries TRBV27 and TRBJ2-1; 9 nucleotides align to TRBD1. Trimming at V came to 1 base and at J to 4 bases, leaving 14 bases not matched to a gene. CDR1 and CDR2 (germline): MNHEY, SMNVEV (reference sequence). The CDR3 sequence is 19 residues long. CDR3 in DNA: TGTGCCAGCAGTTTATATGGGGACAGGGTTTCCCTAGGATACAATGAGCAGTTCTTC. This gives the protein CASSLYGDRVSLGYNEQFF.